What follows are 10 T cell receptor beta chains derived from one specimen sequenced in a study of cytomegalovirus exposure and HLA in healthy donors. This PCR relied on a set of 60 Vbeta primers and 13 Jbeta primers. TCRdb's copy holds only in-frame clones and misses some; the assay was immunoSEQ multiplex PCR. Of 60,000 to 90,000 clones listed, approximately 70% are singletons. The sequenced sample consisted of PBMCs. These TCRs come from a woman between 50 and 59 years old in good health and CMV-seropositive.

This clone was picked up a small number of times. V and J are TRBV11-2 and TRBJ1-4; TRBD1 might be the D (6 bases). V was trimmed by 4 bases and J by 0 bases, leaving 9 bases between them. CDR1 SGHAT and CDR2 FQNNGV come from the germline V gene. This CDR3 has 15 residues. This CDR3 is CASSWTVATNEKLFF. Written as DNA, the CDR3 is TGTGCCAGCAGCTGGACAGTTGCAACTAATGAAAAACTGTTTTTT.

The chain employs TRBV6-6 and TRBJ1-2; 8 positions agree with TRBD1. Germline V CDR1 and CDR2: MNHNY, SVGAGI (reference sequence). The CDR3 loop spans 14 amino acids. After removal of 2 bases from V and 4 bases from J, the junction contained 3 bases not matched to a gene. CDR3 nucleotide sequence: TGTGCCAGCAGTTACACCGACAGGGGCTATGGCTACACCTTC. It specifies CASSYTDRGYGYTF.

V gene TRBV7-2 combines with J gene TRBJ2-7; 7 bases line up with TRBD1. The CDR3 has 16 amino acids. J gave up 3 bases and V 1 base, and 9 bases lay outside the gene matches. CDR1 and CDR2 from the germline V gene are SGHTA and FQGNSA. In nucleotides, the CDR3 is TGTGCCAGCAGCTTAGGGCCCAGGGACAGAAACTACGAGCAGTACTTC. The encoded protein is CASSLGPRDRNYEQYF.

This chain connects TRBV2 to TRBJ2-2, with D unresolved. From germline, CDR1 is SNHLY and CDR2 FYNNEI. With 7 bases removed from V and 2 bases from J, the gap between germline ends came to 11 bases. The CDR3 extends over 14 amino acids. CDR3 in DNA: TGTGCCAGCAAGCCAAACCCTAACACCGGGGAGCTGTTTTTT. It codes for CASKPNPNTGELFF.

The V gene is TRBV7-2, the J gene TRBJ2-1; 14 nucleotides align to TRBD2. Germline V gene lookup returns CDR1 SGHTA and CDR2 FQGNSA. The CDR3 length is 17 residues. The J segment lost 5 bases and the V segment lost 4 bases, leaving 7 bases of the junction unmatched. In DNA, the CDR3 is TGTGCCAGCAGCTCTAGACTAGCGGGGGGGGTGGACAATGAGCAGTTCTTC. Translated: CASSSRLAGGVDNEQFF.

This sequence joins TRBV18 and TRBJ2-2, with a weak D call TRBD2 (5 bases). Germline V gene data show CDR1 as KGHSH and CDR2 as LQKENI. Trimming took 6 bases from V and 1 from J, leaving 15 bases between them. The CDR3 length is 16 residues. The CDR3 region has the DNA TGTGCCAGCTCCCCCATCCCAGCGGAGAACACCGGGGAGCTGTTTTTT. Residues: CASSPIPAENTGELFF.

The chain has TRBV4-3 and TRBJ1-1, with TRBD1 matching 9 bases. V shed 4 bases, J shed 3 bases, and the junction held 3 bases outside the gene matches. Germline CDR1 is LGHNA and CDR2 is YSLEER. CDR3 length equals 14 residues. The chain's CDR3 is CASSPGQGYTEAFF. CDR3 coding DNA: TGCGCCAGCAGCCCGGGACAGGGTTACACTGAAGCTTTCTTT.

V gene TRBV4-3 combines with J gene TRBJ2-6; 10 positions match TRBD1. CDR1 LGHNA and CDR2 YSLEER come from the germline V gene. This CDR3 spans 18 amino acids. J was trimmed by 0 bases and V by 1 base; bases with no gene match: 3. Here the CDR3 reads CASSQVTGGGSGANVLTF. CDR3 DNA: TGCGCCAGCAGCCAAGTGACAGGGGGCGGCTCTGGGGCCAACGTCCTGACTTTC.

The chain recombines TRBV5-4 with TRBJ2-3, with 15 bases aligning to TRBD2. The CDR3 has 17 amino acids. CDR1 SGHNT and CDR2 YYREEE come from the germline V gene (reference sequence). Trimming at V came to 3 bases and at J to 1 base, leaving 3 bases not matched to a gene. CDR3 protein: CASSSRTSGGGTDTQYF. The CDR3 DNA reads TGTGCCAGCAGCTCCCGGACTAGCGGGGGGGGCACAGATACGCAGTATTTT.

This clone was found once. The V and J genes are TRBV27 and TRBJ2-5; D is undetermined. The germline V and J ends were trimmed by 3 bases and 7 bases, with 15 bases remaining between them. CDR1 and CDR2 (germline): MNHEY, SMNVEV (reference sequence). This CDR3 is built from 14 residues. As DNA, the CDR3 is TGTGCCAGCAGTTTGTCGGGTATTGTGGGGACCCAGTACTTC. Translated, it gives CASSLSGIVGTQYF.